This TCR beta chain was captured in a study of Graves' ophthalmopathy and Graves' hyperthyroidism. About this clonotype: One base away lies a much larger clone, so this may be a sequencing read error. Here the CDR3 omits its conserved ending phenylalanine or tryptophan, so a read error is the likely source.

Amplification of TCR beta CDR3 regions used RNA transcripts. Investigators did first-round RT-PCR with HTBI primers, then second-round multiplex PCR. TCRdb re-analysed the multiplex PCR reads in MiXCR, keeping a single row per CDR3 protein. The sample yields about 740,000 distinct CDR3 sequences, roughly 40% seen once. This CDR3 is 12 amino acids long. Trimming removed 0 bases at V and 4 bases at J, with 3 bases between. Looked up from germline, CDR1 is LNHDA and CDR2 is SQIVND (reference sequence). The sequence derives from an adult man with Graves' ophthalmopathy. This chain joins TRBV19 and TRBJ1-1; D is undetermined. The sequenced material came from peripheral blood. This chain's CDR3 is CASSIEGTEAFS. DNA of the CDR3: TGTGCCAGTAGTATAGAAGGCACTGAAGCTTTCTCT.